The 29 T cell receptor beta chains reported below all come from one sample, sequenced in a study of control samples from healthy donors and cancer patients. TCRdb's table, derived via immunoSEQ multiplex PCR, lists solely in-frame clones and lacks some. The table lists some 210,000 clones, about 90% of them singletons. Sequenced input: blood. These receptors all come from a man aged 25 to 45 in good health.

The chain employs TRBV6-5 and TRBJ1-6, with unresolved D. The V and J ends lost 7 bases and 7 bases respectively, with 11 bases between them. Germline CDR1 MNHEY, CDR2 SVGAGI. The CDR3 contains 13 residues. DNA of the CDR3: TGTGCCAGCAACCACGGGGAGAATTCACCCCTCCACTTT. Residues: CASNHGENSPLHF.

This chain uses TRBV9 with TRBJ2-7; 7 bases agree with TRBD1. CDR1 and CDR2 (germline): SGDLS, YYNGEE. This CDR3 has 15 residues. V lost 0 bases to trimming and J lost 3 bases; unmatched junction nucleotides: 6. CDR3 DNA sequence: TGTGCCAGCAGCGTAGAGTCAGGGGGTGGCTACGAGCAGTACTTC. This translates into CASSVESGGGYEQYF. The complete variable domain, with remaining parts taken from reference TRBV9 and TRBJ2-7, reads DSGVTQTPKHLITATGQRVTLRCSPRSGDLSVYWYQQSLDQGLQFLIQYYNGEERAKGNILERFSAQQFPDLHSELNLSSLELGDSALYFCASSVESGGGYEQYFGPGTRLTVT.

V usage is TRBV5-1 and J usage is TRBJ2-7; the match to TRBD1 covers 8 bases. J gave up 3 bases and V 4 bases, and 9 bases lay outside the gene matches. This CDR3 has 15 amino acids. Germline V gene lookup returns CDR1 SGHRS and CDR2 YFSETQ. The CDR3 DNA reads TGCGCCAGCAGCAACAACCAGGGGGCTAGCTACGAGCAGTACTTC. This gives the protein CASSNNQGASYEQYF.

The rearrangement joins TRBV2 to TRBJ1-6, with D possibly matching TRBD1 (6 bases). The CDR3 spans 15 residues. CDR1 is SNHLY, CDR2 FYNNEI, per germline. The V and J ends lost 6 bases and 6 bases respectively, with 15 bases between them. The CDR3 is CASRVQGKVNSPLHF. The CDR3 DNA follows: TGTGCCAGCAGGGTACAGGGAAAAGTTAATTCACCCCTCCACTTT.

The rearrangement uses TRBV29-1 and TRBJ2-2; D is uncertain. This CDR3 region has 13 residues. The V end was cut by 1 base, the J end by 4 bases, with 7 bases between. Germline CDR1 is SQVTM and CDR2 is ANQGSEA. This chain's CDR3 is CSVEGRFTGELFF. The CDR3 DNA reads TGCAGCGTTGAAGGACGGTTCACCGGGGAGCTGTTTTTT.

This rearrangement joins TRBV5-4 to TRBJ2-7, with 8 bases matching TRBD2. This CDR3 comprises 15 residues. Germline V gene sequence: CDR1 SGHNT, CDR2 YYREEE (reference sequence). The trim removed 4 bases at V and 2 bases at J, leaving 8 bases unmatched. CDR3 protein: CASSPDGGGPYEQYF. CDR3 nucleotides: TGTGCCAGCAGCCCGGACGGGGGGGGGCCCTACGAGCAGTACTTC.

The J gene is TRBJ2-3, the V gene TRBV20-1; no clear D gene. The CDR3 has 15 amino acids. Germline loops: CDR1 DFQATT, CDR2 SNEGSKA (reference sequence). V lost 3 bases to trimming and J lost 1 base, with 14 bases between them. Here the CDR3 DNA reads TGCAGTGCTAGTGACACCCAGAAGGGCACAGATACGCAGTATTTT. This encodes CSASDTQKGTDTQYF.

The chain joins TRBV5-5 to TRBJ1-5; the match to TRBD1 covers 7 bases. This CDR3 region has 15 residues. CDR1 SGHKS and CDR2 YYEKEE come from the germline V gene (reference sequence). V was clipped by 3 bases and J by 5 bases; unmatched bases: 8. The CDR3 DNA is TGTGCCAGCAGCTCTAGACAGGGAATGGATCAGCCCCAGCATTTT. Encoded protein: CASSSRQGMDQPQHF. Combining the CDR3 with reference TRBV5-5 and TRBJ1-5 gives the whole variable domain DAGVTQSPTHLIKTRGQQVTLRCSPISGHKSVSWYQQVLGQGPQFIFQYYEKEERGRGNFPDRFSARQFPNYSSELNVNALLLGDSALYLCASSSRQGMDQPQHFGDGTRLSIL.

The chain links TRBV7-9 to TRBJ2-5; possible D gene TRBD1, 6 bases. The CDR3 is 16 amino acids. V lost 0 bases and J lost 5, with 16 bases in between. CDR1 SEHNR and CDR2 FQNEAQ come from the germline V gene (reference sequence). CDR3 sequence: CASSLAQRGSGETQYF. The DNA of the CDR3 is TGTGCCAGCAGCTTAGCTCAAAGGGGGAGTGGGGAGACCCAGTACTTC.

This chain connects TRBV5-1 to TRBJ1-2, with 7 bases aligning to TRBD1. The CDR3 length is 15 residues. From germline, CDR1 is SGHRS and CDR2 YFSETQ. J gave up 4 bases and V 4 bases, and 10 bases lay outside the gene matches. CDR3 amino acids: CASSREGASGYGYTF. The CDR3 DNA is TGCGCCAGCAGCAGAGAGGGGGCAAGCGGCTATGGCTACACCTTC.

The rearrangement uses TRBV5-1 and TRBJ1-6; no clear D gene. Germline-derived CDR1 and CDR2 are SGHRS and YFSETQ. The CDR3 length is 17 residues. Trimming shortened V by 5 bases and J by 3 bases, and 18 bases separated the two germline ends. The CDR3 protein is CASRGDAGNGYNSPLHF. In nucleotides, the CDR3 is TGCGCCAGCAGGGGCGACGCGGGAAATGGCTATAATTCACCCCTCCACTTT. Filled out from reference TRBV5-1 and TRBJ1-6, the complete variable domain reads KAGVTQTPRYLIKTRGQQVTLSCSPISGHRSVSWYQQTPGQGLQFLFEYFSETQRNKGNFPGRFSGRQFSNSRSEMNVSTLELGDSALYLCASRGDAGNGYNSPLHFGNGTRLTVT.

The V call is TRBV4-1, the J call TRBJ1-5, with D uncertain. The CDR3 contains 15 residues. V lost 4 bases, J lost 4 bases, and 14 bases lay in between. CDR1 MGHRA and CDR2 YSYEKL come from the germline V gene. This CDR3 is CASSPGPRANQPQHF. CDR3 sequence (DNA): TGCGCCAGCAGCCCTGGGCCGAGGGCAAATCAGCCCCAGCATTTT.

The chain uses TRBV14 and TRBJ1-1, with D possibly TRBD1 on 5 matching bases. The germline V and J ends were trimmed by 4 bases and 11 bases, with 17 bases remaining between them. From germline, CDR1 is SGHDN and CDR2 FVKESK. CDR3 length: 13 residues. The CDR3 protein is CASSPTRVGGAFF. The CDR3 DNA reads TGTGCCAGCAGCCCCACCCGGGTCGGGGGTGCTTTCTTT.

Turning to this clone: This specimen includes other DNA sequences encoding the same CDR3. This rearrangement joins TRBV6-5 to TRBJ1-5; TRBD1 matches 10 bases. Trimming cost V 5 bases and J 1 base; bases outside gene matches: 2. Germline-derived CDR1 and CDR2 are MNHEY and SVGAGI. This CDR3 is 15 amino acids long. The CDR3 DNA sequence: TGTGCCAGCAGTCGGGACAGGGGCAGCAATCAGCCCCAGCATTTT. Its protein product is CASSRDRGSNQPQHF.

J is TRBJ1-1 and V is TRBV12-3 or TRBV12-4, with unresolved D. Trimming pared 3 bases from V and 3 bases from J, leaving 2 bases between. CDR3 length: 11 residues. The CDR3 loop reads CASSFHTEAFF. CDR3 DNA: TGTGCCAGCAGTTTCCACACTGAAGCTTTCTTT.

This clone has a single count. V gene TRBV5-8 combines with J gene TRBJ2-7, with D unresolved. The CDR3 runs 14 residues. In germline, CDR1 is SGHTS, CDR2 YDEGEE. Trimming pared 0 bases from V and 4 bases from J, leaving 11 bases between. The DNA of the CDR3 is TGTGCCAGCAGCTTGGGCCAGTTGATGTACGAGCAGTACTTC. This sequence encodes CASSLGQLMYEQYF.

The chain has TRBV19 and TRBJ2-1, with 8 positions matching TRBD2. V lost 7 bases and J lost 5; bases outside the gene matches: 10. Germline CDR1 LNHDA, CDR2 SQIVND (reference sequence). CDR3 length: 15 amino acids. The CDR3 protein is CASTPGVAGNNEQFF. The CDR3 region has the DNA TGTGCCAGTACCCCGGGGGTAGCGGGGAACAATGAGCAGTTCTTC. Together with reference TRBV19 and TRBJ2-1, the CDR3 gives the full variable domain: DGGITQSPKYLFRKEGQNVTLSCEQNLNHDAMYWYRQDPGQGLRLIYYSQIVNDFQKGDIAEGYSVSREKKESFPLTVTSAQKNPTAFYLCASTPGVAGNNEQFFGPGTRLTVL.

The J gene is TRBJ2-3, the V gene TRBV21-1; TRBD1 is the table's D call, not checked against the DNA. TRBV21-1 is shown as a pseudogene. This CDR3 has 16 amino acids. In DNA, the CDR3 is TGTGCCAGCAGCAAAGCGCTTCAGGGGGAGTCAGATACGCAGTATTTT. Its translation: CASSKALQGESDTQYF.

The chain links TRBV19 to TRBJ1-2, with D perhaps matching TRBD1 (5 bases). Germline V gene lookup returns CDR1 LNHDA and CDR2 SQIVND (reference sequence). CDR3 size: 15 residues. V lost 7 bases to trimming and J lost 5 bases, with 20 bases between them. This chain's CDR3 is CASTRTRGGIYGYTF. The CDR3, as DNA: TGTGCCAGTACCCGGACACGGGGCGGGATATATGGCTACACCTTC.

The table lists this clone with a few counts. The V call is TRBV19, the J call TRBJ1-2; D is unresolved. Germline V CDR1 and CDR2: LNHDA, SQIVND (reference sequence). Trimming cost V 4 bases and J 0 bases, with 12 bases left between them. The CDR3 sequence is 15 residues long. The CDR3 here is CASSTDLTPNYGYTF. The CDR3 region has the DNA TGTGCCAGTAGTACAGACTTGACACCTAACTATGGCTACACCTTC.

The chain combines TRBV2 with TRBJ2-1, with 9 bases lining up with TRBD2. CDR3 length: 18 residues. From germline, CDR1 is SNHLY and CDR2 FYNNEI. J was trimmed by 1 base and V by 4 bases; bases with no gene match: 11. CDR3 nucleotides: TGTGCCAGCAGTGGGGGGGGACTAGCATCACCGTCCTACAATGAGCAGTTCTTC. This translates into CASSGGGLASPSYNEQFF.

V gene TRBV11-3 combines with J gene TRBJ1-3, with 7 bases fitting TRBD1. V was clipped by 3 bases and J by 0 bases; unmatched bases: 2. Germline assignment: CDR1 SGHNT and CDR2 YENEEA. There are 15 residues in the CDR3. CDR3 coding DNA: TGTGCCAGCAGCTTGGACAGGAACTCTGGAAACACCATATATTTT. This codes for CASSLDRNSGNTIYF.

The chain combines TRBV11-1 with TRBJ2-7, with D unclear. With 1 base removed from V and 3 bases from J, the gap between germline ends came to 7 bases. CDR3 size: 13 residues. CDR1 and CDR2 (germline): SGHAT, FQDESV (reference sequence). CDR3 in amino acids: CASSLGTGYEQYF. CDR3 in DNA: TGTGCCAGCAGCTTAGGCACGGGCTACGAGCAGTACTTC.

This rearrangement joins TRBV19 to TRBJ2-7; D is perhaps TRBD1 (6 bases). This CDR3 region has 14 residues. Looked up from germline, CDR1 is LNHDA and CDR2 is SQIVND (reference sequence). Trimming shortened V by 7 bases and J by 1 base, and 14 bases separated the two germline ends. CDR3 loop: CASNSGGRSYEQYF. The CDR3 DNA sequence: TGTGCCAGTAATTCTGGGGGCCGTTCCTACGAGCAGTACTTC.

The chain couples TRBV15 to TRBJ2-7; tentatively, D is TRBD2 (7 bases). V lost 5 bases and J lost 2, with 13 bases in between. The length of the CDR3 is 14 residues. CDR1 is LNHNV and CDR2 is YYDKDF in the germline V gene (reference sequence). The CDR3 reads CATSHSGGPYEQYF. The CDR3 DNA is TGTGCCACCAGCCACTCGGGGGGCCCCTACGAGCAGTACTTC.

The J gene is TRBJ2-7, the V gene TRBV7-9, with 10 bases matching TRBD1. The CDR3 totals 15 residues. Germline V gene lookup returns CDR1 SEHNR and CDR2 FQNEAQ (reference sequence). Losses at the gene ends were 11 bases for V and 2 bases for J; bases not matched to a gene: 12. CDR3 amino acids: CAASGTGARPYEQYF. The CDR3 DNA reads as TGTGCCGCCTCCGGGACAGGGGCCCGTCCCTACGAGCAGTACTTC.

The gene calls are TRBV4-3 and TRBJ1-2; a possible D gene is TRBD1 (5 bases). Germline V gives CDR1 LGHNA, CDR2 YSLEER. This CDR3 has 16 amino acids. The ends were cut back, 3 bases at V and 1 base at J, with 15 bases in the middle. CDR3 amino acids: CASSQMGPRGNYGYTF. As DNA, the CDR3 is TGCGCCAGCAGCCAGATGGGACCGAGGGGTAACTATGGCTACACCTTC.

The rearrangement joins TRBV5-1 to TRBJ2-7; 10 positions match TRBD1. The V segment lost 7 bases and the J segment 1 base; nucleotides outside the gene matches: 2. The CDR3 contains 13 residues. Per the germline V gene, CDR1 is SGHRS and CDR2 is YFSETQ. The CDR3 nucleotides are TGCGCCAGCCGGACAGGGGGGTCCTACGAGCAGTACTTC. Amino acids: CASRTGGSYEQYF.

A single count supports this clone. The rearrangement joins TRBV28 to TRBJ2-7; perhaps TRBD1 as D (6 bases). Germline values: CDR1 MDHEN, CDR2 SYDVKM. V lost 2 bases and J 4 bases, leaving 6 bases between the germline ends. The CDR3 loop spans 12 amino acids. CDR3 nucleotides: TGTGCCAGCAGTTTAAGGGGGTACGAGCAGTACTTC. This sequence encodes CASSLRGYEQYF.